This record concerns one T cell receptor (beta chain) sequence. Antigen: not known. This sample stems from a study of T cell responses to AZD1222 COVID-19 vaccine. Study-wide results and caveats: At study baseline, merely six AZD1222 recipients were seropositive. White British donors predominated, females outnumbered males, and clonal diversity was possibly underestimated. As reported, nearly half of all spike-specific TCRs target variant regions that are unmutated.

Per germline, CDR1 WNHNN and CDR2 SYGVQD (reference sequence). V was cut by 5 bases and J by 2 bases, with 10 bases left in between. The CDR3 is 14 amino acids. Some clones are missing from TCRdb's copy, which holds only in-frame ones; the method was immunoSEQ multiplex PCR. This sample has some 120,000 clones, with roughly 88% found just once. The sequence derives from an adult in good health. The sample was peripheral blood, taken on day 0 of MenACWY control vaccination. This chain joins TRBV10-1 and TRBJ1-5; no clear D gene. CDR3 protein: CASSLRHGNQPQHF. In nucleotides, the CDR3 is TGCGCCAGCAGTCTACGACATGGCAATCAGCCCCAGCATTTT.